One sample yielded the 3 T cell receptor beta chains listed below, sequenced in a study of T cell clusters in autoimmune cytopenias. TRB was amplified by touch-down multiplex PCR, primer pools A and B combined. TCRdb re-analyzed the multiplex PCR reads; it lists each CDR3 protein once, without DNA. The sample totals about 910 distinct CDR3 sequences. TRB amplification used around 260 ng of peripheral blood genomic DNA. The sample consisted of peripheral blood. The receptor source for this set is a human donor with an autoimmune cytopenia or autoimmune hepatitis (not recorded which).

The V gene is TRBV20-1, the J gene TRBJ1-6; the TCRdb call, TRBD1, lacks DNA for checking. Germline CDR1 DFQATT, CDR2 SNEGSKA (reference sequence). The CDR3 has 14 residues. The CDR3 sequence is CSARDRRGESPLHF.

This clonotype is classed as medium-sized by frequency. This chain connects TRBV6-1 to TRBJ1-5; checking the TCRdb D call of TRBD1 is not possible without DNA. Per germline, CDR1 MNHNS and CDR2 SASEGT. The CDR3 loop spans 17 amino acids. The CDR3 reads CASSARVSPKGNQPQHF.

V usage is TRBV2 and J usage is TRBJ2-3. CDR3 length: 11 amino acids. CDR1 SNHLY and CDR2 FYNNEI come from the germline V gene. CDR3: CASSGADTQYF.